This TCR beta chain was identified during a study of T cells in Graves' hyperthyroidism and ophthalmopathy. Study-level findings and limits: Among clonotypes expanded in thyroid above 0.001, most were also found in blood.

It was RNA transcripts that yielded the amplified TCR beta CDR3 regions. The TCR CDR3 was amplified in a first-round RT-PCR using the HTBI primer set. MiXCR was run by TCRdb on the multiplex PCR reads, yielding one entry per CDR3 protein. The sample consists of 600,000 or so distinct CDR3 sequences, approximately 15% of them appearing once. Germline V gene lookup returns CDR1 MNHEY and CDR2 SVGAGI. The CDR3 totals 17 residues. V lost 5 bases to trimming and J lost 2 bases, with 16 bases between them. This clonotype was counted only a few times. Its antigen is undetermined. The receptor's source is a woman aged 45-65 years with Graves' ophthalmopathy. This chain uses TRBV6-5 with TRBJ2-6; possible D gene TRBD1, 5 bases. Sequenced: blood. In DNA form, the CDR3 reads TGTGCCAGCAGTACTCTTTGGGGCAGGGCTGGGGCCAACGTCCTGACTTTC. It translates to CASSTLWGRAGANVLTF.